Listed here are 9 T cell receptor beta chains from one sample, sequenced in a study of blood T cell repertoires in COVID-19. Data came from immunoSEQ multiplex PCR; TCRdb stores just in-frame clones and leaves some out. The repertoire holds 150,000 to 200,000 clones, with about 80% as singletons. The sequenced material came from peripheral blood. These receptors were taken from a man in his 70s who had recovered from COVID-19.

The chain employs TRBV14 and TRBJ2-1; D is unclear. The germline V gene has CDR1 SGHDN and CDR2 FVKESK. The CDR3 contains 14 residues. V was shortened by 4 bases and J by 3 bases, with 10 bases between the two germline ends. For the CDR3, the DNA is TGTGCCAGCAGCCCGGCAGCGTACTACAATGAGCAGTTCTTC. This gives the protein CASSPAAYYNEQFF.

This sequence joins TRBV10-3 and TRBJ2-2, with a weak D call TRBD2 (5 bases). This CDR3 comprises 16 residues. Trimming shortened V by 7 bases and J by 0 bases, and 15 bases separated the two germline ends. Germline V gives CDR1 ENHRY, CDR2 SYGVKD. The CDR3, as DNA: TGTGCCATCAAGGGCGGGTTGATCCCGAACACCGGGGAGCTGTTTTTT. Its translation: CAIKGGLIPNTGELFF.

This chain connects TRBV18 to TRBJ2-7, with D perhaps matching TRBD1 (5 bases). The CDR3 sequence is 14 residues long. Germline V gene data show CDR1 as KGHSH and CDR2 as LQKENI. The V end lost 2 bases, the J end lost 2 bases, and 10 bases lay between the germline ends. The CDR3 loop reads CASSPESGTYEQYF. CDR3 coding DNA: TGTGCCAGCTCACCAGAGTCAGGGACCTACGAGCAGTACTTC.

This clone was seen only once. The chain links TRBV12-3 or TRBV12-4 to TRBJ2-5; 7 bases align to TRBD2. The CDR3 has 13 amino acids. Trimming cost V 3 bases and J 5 bases; bases outside gene matches: 3. The DNA for the CDR3 is TGTGCCAGCAGTTTGGGGGGGGTGGAGACCCAGTACTTC. Translation: CASSLGGVETQYF.

There are a few counts of this clone. CDR3 sequence (DNA): TGTGCCAGCAGTGACCGGGTCGATAGCAATCAGCCCCAGCATTTT. Its protein is CASSDRVDSNQPQHF. The chain recombines TRBV6-1 with TRBJ1-5; D is unresolved. Trimming pared 3 bases from V and 0 bases from J, leaving 9 bases between. The CDR3 totals 15 residues. The germline CDR1 and CDR2 sequences are MNHNS and SASEGT.

The DNA for the CDR3 is TGCGCCAGCAGCTTGGGGTGGAGCGAGGAGACCCAGTACTTC. It codes for CASSLGWSEETQYF. The chain is built from TRBV5-1 and TRBJ2-5; D is ambiguous. The V end lost 0 bases, the J end lost 5 bases, and 11 bases lay between the germline ends. This CDR3 has 14 amino acids. The germline gives CDR1 SGHRS, CDR2 YFSETQ.

This rearrangement joins TRBV21-1 to TRBJ2-7; the table's D call, TRBD2, was not checked against the DNA. TRBV21-1 is recorded as a pseudogene. The CDR3 is made up of 18 amino acids. The CDR3 DNA reads TGTGCCAGCAGCAAGGGGGGACTAGCGGGAGGGAGCTCCTACGAGCAGTACTTC. Protein: CASSKGGLAGGSSYEQYF.

The chain joins TRBV28 to TRBJ2-7; 7 positions agree with TRBD1. Germline CDR1 is MDHEN and CDR2 is SYDVKM. This CDR3 spans 14 amino acids. V trimming: 4 bases; J trimming: 5 bases; junction bases outside the gene matches: 8. The CDR3 DNA is TGTGCCAGCAGTTCAGGCCAGGGGGTCAACGAGCAGTACTTC. Amino acids: CASSSGQGVNEQYF.

V is TRBV24-1 and J is TRBJ2-7; tentatively, D is TRBD1 (7 bases). The CDR3 contains 13 residues. Germline V gene sequence: CDR1 KGHDR, CDR2 SFDVKD. V lost 4 bases and J lost 7, with 13 bases in between. The CDR3 sequence is CATSEAGQREQYF. For the CDR3, the DNA is TGTGCCACCAGTGAGGCGGGACAGAGGGAGCAGTACTTC.